This is a list of T cell receptor beta chains from one sample in a study of human T cells and chemical hapten exposure. In TCRdb, the RACE reads were re-called with MiXCR into one record per CDR3 protein. Of 40,000 or so distinct CDR3 sequences in the sample, roughly 9% were seen once. This specimen was whole blood, taken in connection with sensitization to the hapten diphenylcyclopropenone (DPC). The receptors were sampled from a woman in her twenties or thirties with alopecia areata. Some clones in this sample may be carry-over from other donors' samples. Both conserved end residues are part of each CDR3. The order of the fields is V gene, clone size, D gene, J gene, CDR3 DNA, CDR3 protein. D genes are given only for firm matches. Expanded clones get a size class; other rows say once, few or many, or leave the size out.

v_call: TRBV29-1
clone_size: NA
d_call: TRBD2
j_call: TRBJ2-5
cdr3_nt: TGCAGCGTCTCCGGGGGGGGACCCGGCGAGACCCAGTACTTC
cdr3_aa: CSVSGGGPGETQYF

v_call: TRBV11-1
clone_size: NA
d_call: NA
j_call: TRBJ2-6
cdr3_nt: TGTGCCAGCAGCGCCCCCCCTGGGTTCGCTGGGGCCAACGTCCTGACTTTC
cdr3_aa: CASSAPPGFAGANVLTF

v_call: TRBV12-3/TRBV12-4
clone_size: NA
d_call: NA
j_call: TRBJ1-1
cdr3_nt: TGTGCCAACACCTTACAGGGCCCGGACACTGAAGCTTTCTTT
cdr3_aa: CANTLQGPDTEAFF

v_call: TRBV9
clone_size: few
d_call: TRBD2
j_call: TRBJ2-7
cdr3_nt: TGTGCCAGCAGCGAGGAGATTAGCGGGGCCCTCTACGAGCAGTACTTC
cdr3_aa: CASSEEISGALYEQYF

v_call: TRBV25-1
clone_size: many
d_call: TRBD2
j_call: TRBJ2-1
cdr3_nt: TGTGCCAGCAGTGCTCCCGGGACTAGCGGACTGAATGAGCAGTTCTTC
cdr3_aa: CASSAPGTSGLNEQFF

v_call: TRBV28
clone_size: few
d_call: NA
j_call: TRBJ2-5
cdr3_nt: TGTGCCAGTCGCCGGACTCCCCAAGAGACCCAGTACTTC
cdr3_aa: CASRRTPQETQYF

v_call: TRBV28
clone_size: NA
d_call: TRBD1
j_call: TRBJ1-2
cdr3_nt: TGTGCCAGCAGTTTATGGGCAGGGGGCAATGGCTACACCTTC
cdr3_aa: CASSLWAGGNGYTF

v_call: TRBV20-1
clone_size: NA
d_call: TRBD1
j_call: TRBJ1-5
cdr3_nt: TGCAGTGCTAGCGACGACAGGGTGGTCAGTCAGCCCCAGCATTTT
cdr3_aa: CSASDDRVVSQPQHF

v_call: TRBV4-1
clone_size: few
d_call: NA
j_call: TRBJ2-3
cdr3_nt: TGCGCCAGCAGCCTCCTCGCTGGGACGACAGATACGCAGTATTTT
cdr3_aa: CASSLLAGTTDTQYF

v_call: TRBV29-1
clone_size: few
d_call: NA
j_call: TRBJ1-2
cdr3_nt: TGCAGCGTTGAGGAGGTGGGCTACACCTTC
cdr3_aa: CSVEEVGYTF

v_call: TRBV6-1
clone_size: NA
d_call: NA
j_call: TRBJ1-3
cdr3_nt: TGTGCCAGCCGAGGCCTCTTGGGGAACACCATATATTTT
cdr3_aa: CASRGLLGNTIYF

v_call: TRBV10-3
clone_size: NA
d_call: NA
j_call: TRBJ2-1
cdr3_nt: TGTGCCATCGGGGGAGCAGGTAACAATGAGCAGTTCTTC
cdr3_aa: CAIGGAGNNEQFF

v_call: TRBV28
clone_size: NA
d_call: TRBD2
j_call: TRBJ2-7
cdr3_nt: TGTGCCAGCAGCCGAGACGCGGGGGGGCTAGTCTACGAGCAGTACTTC
cdr3_aa: CASSRDAGGLVYEQYF

v_call: TRBV5-1
clone_size: few
d_call: NA
j_call: TRBJ2-1
cdr3_nt: TGCGCCAGCAGTGGGAATAGGGACAATGAGCAGTTCTTC
cdr3_aa: CASSGNRDNEQFF

v_call: TRBV18
clone_size: many
d_call: NA
j_call: TRBJ2-3
cdr3_nt: TGTGCCAGCTCACCACTAGGGGGGACTAGCACAGATACGCAGTATTTT
cdr3_aa: CASSPLGGTSTDTQYF

v_call: TRBV2
clone_size: NA
d_call: TRBD1
j_call: TRBJ2-5
cdr3_nt: TGTGCCAGCAGTGAAGGGGACAGTCAAGAGACCCAGTACTTC
cdr3_aa: CASSEGDSQETQYF

v_call: TRBV6-2/TRBV6-3
clone_size: few
d_call: NA
j_call: TRBJ2-7
cdr3_nt: TGTGCCAGCAGTTTTCATCCTTCGGGCGAGCAGTACTTC
cdr3_aa: CASSFHPSGEQYF

v_call: TRBV5-1
clone_size: NA
d_call: TRBD2
j_call: TRBJ2-1
cdr3_nt: TGCGCCAGCAGCCCGCGGACTAGCGGGGGATACAATGAGCAGTTCTTC
cdr3_aa: CASSPRTSGGYNEQFF

v_call: TRBV3-1
clone_size: many
d_call: NA
j_call: TRBJ2-1
cdr3_nt: TGTGCCAGCAGCCAAGATCGCAGGGTGAGGTCCTACAATGAGCAGTTCTTC
cdr3_aa: CASSQDRRVRSYNEQFF

v_call: TRBV6-6
clone_size: NA
d_call: NA
j_call: TRBJ2-3
cdr3_nt: TGTGCCAGCAGTTACTTCGGGACAGATACGCAGTATTTT
cdr3_aa: CASSYFGTDTQYF

v_call: TRBV12-3/TRBV12-4
clone_size: few
d_call: TRBD1
j_call: TRBJ1-4
cdr3_nt: TGTGCCAGCAGTTTCCGGGACAGGGTCTCGGTGGATGAAAAACTGTTTTTT
cdr3_aa: CASSFRDRVSVDEKLFF

v_call: TRBV12-3/TRBV12-4
clone_size: NA
d_call: NA
j_call: TRBJ1-6
cdr3_nt: TGTGCCAGCAGTTTGAACGGATCACCCCTCCACTTT
cdr3_aa: CASSLNGSPLHF

v_call: TRBV5-1
clone_size: many
d_call: NA
j_call: TRBJ2-2
cdr3_nt: TGCGCCAGCAGCTTTACAGGTGCCGGGGAGCTGTTTTTT
cdr3_aa: CASSFTGAGELFF